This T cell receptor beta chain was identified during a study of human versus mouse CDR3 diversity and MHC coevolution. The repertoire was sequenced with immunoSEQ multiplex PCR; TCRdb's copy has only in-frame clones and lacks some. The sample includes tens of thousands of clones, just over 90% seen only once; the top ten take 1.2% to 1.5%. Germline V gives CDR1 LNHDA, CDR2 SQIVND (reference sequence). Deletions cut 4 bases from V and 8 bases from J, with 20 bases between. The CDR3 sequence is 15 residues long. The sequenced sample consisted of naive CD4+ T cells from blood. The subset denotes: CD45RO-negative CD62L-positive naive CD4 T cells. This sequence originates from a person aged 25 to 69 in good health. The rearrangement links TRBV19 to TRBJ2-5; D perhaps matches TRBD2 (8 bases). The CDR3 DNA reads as TGTGCCAGTAGTACCCGGACAGGCCGGGGGGGAACCCAGTACTTC. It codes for CASSTRTGRGGTQYF.